This TCR beta chain is from a study of beta chain features in type 1 diabetes. Across the study: Age, gender and cell yields were alike across patients and healthy donors. The study's findings and limits: Shorter TCRB CDR3s, moderately but significantly so, were found in Type 1 diabetes patients in all four CD4+ subsets. PCR might preferentially amplify shorter templates, equally in patients and controls. For patients, the naive, central memory and Treg TCRB repertoires appeared more alike than for healthy donors.

CDR3 size: 12 residues. Germline V gene lookup returns CDR1 LNHDA and CDR2 SQIVND (reference sequence). V was clipped by 3 bases and J by 5 bases, with 7 bases between them. Turning to this clone: Its matching antigen is unknown.

Since all of the isolated RNA was reverse transcribed, expressed TCRB transcripts were what got sequenced. The method was immunoSEQ multiplex PCR; TCRdb's version includes in-frame clones alone and lacks a portion of them. The sample has about 390,000 clones; roughly 9.8% are singletons. The gene calls are TRBV19 and TRBJ1-2; D is ambiguous. The material sequenced was central memory CD4+ T cells from blood. The clonotype comes from a man younger than 40 with type 1 diabetes. The CDR3 bases are TGTGCCAGTAGTATCGGCCAGTATGGCTACACCTTC. Protein: CASSIGQYGYTF.